This entry features one T cell receptor beta chain sequence. Its antigen is not known. Autoimmune disease history or systemic immunosuppression excluded patients. This CDR3 has 17 amino acids. CDR1 is LNHDA, CDR2 SQIVND, per germline (reference sequence). The ends lost 6 bases at V and 2 bases at J; junction bases unmatched: 13. The data stem from a study of OX40 agonist ivuxolimab in advanced cancers. Overall study results and limits: Expanded clones tended on average to be more numerous among CD8+ T cells than CD4+.

Repertoires were generated with immunoSEQ multiplex PCR, while TCRdb's copy carries only in-frame clones and drops some. The table includes around 63,000 clones, approximately 90% detected once. Source: CD4+ or CD8+ T cells sorted from blood, taken in a trial of the OX40 agonist ivuxolimab. The gene calls are TRBV19 and TRBJ1-5, with 7 bases fitting TRBD1. The sequence came from an adult with an advanced solid tumor such as melanoma, head and neck, liver or kidney cancer. The CDR3 coding sequence is TGTGCCAGTAGCCCTACAGGGGCACTTTGGGGCAATCAGCCCCAGCATTTT. This codes for CASSPTGALWGNQPQHF.